This note documents a single TCR beta chain sequence. Antigen specificity is unknown. Other DNA sequences of this sample code for an identical CDR3. The sample is drawn from a study of T cell responses to AZD1222 COVID-19 vaccine. There are 14 residues in the CDR3. Germline V lookup: CDR1 SGHVS, CDR2 FNYEAQ. Trimming removed 2 bases at V and 0 bases at J, with 8 bases between. Profiled with immunoSEQ multiplex PCR; TCRdb holds only in-frame clones, not every one. Among about 100,000 clones listed, roughly 87% were seen once. Findings and caveats of the study: It was only a handful of AZD1222 recipients who were seropositive at baseline.

This clonotype was obtained from an adult in good health. Sequencing used peripheral blood, obtained on day 0 of MenACWY control vaccination. This sequence joins TRBV7-6 and TRBJ2-7; D is undetermined. The CDR3: CASSLLTSSYEQYF. The CDR3 DNA reads as TGTGCCAGCAGCTTACTGACCTCCTCCTACGAGCAGTACTTC.